This TCR beta chain emerged from a study of technical replicates of blood from a handful of donors. Looked up from germline, CDR1 is MNHEY and CDR2 is SVGAGI. V lost 5 bases to trimming and J lost 3 bases, with 8 bases between them. The CDR3 runs to 13 residues. Data came from immunoSEQ multiplex PCR; TCRdb stores just in-frame clones and leaves some out. In the table there are about 79,000 clones, about nine tenths of which are singletons. Material: T cells isolated from PBMCs. The source of this sequence is a human donor in good health. Some clones in this sample may be carry-over from other donors' samples. The chain recombines TRBV6-5 with TRBJ1-5; D is uncertain. DNA of the CDR3: TGTGCCAGCAGTCACAGTGACAATCAGCCCCAGCATTTT. Protein sequence: CASSHSDNQPQHF.